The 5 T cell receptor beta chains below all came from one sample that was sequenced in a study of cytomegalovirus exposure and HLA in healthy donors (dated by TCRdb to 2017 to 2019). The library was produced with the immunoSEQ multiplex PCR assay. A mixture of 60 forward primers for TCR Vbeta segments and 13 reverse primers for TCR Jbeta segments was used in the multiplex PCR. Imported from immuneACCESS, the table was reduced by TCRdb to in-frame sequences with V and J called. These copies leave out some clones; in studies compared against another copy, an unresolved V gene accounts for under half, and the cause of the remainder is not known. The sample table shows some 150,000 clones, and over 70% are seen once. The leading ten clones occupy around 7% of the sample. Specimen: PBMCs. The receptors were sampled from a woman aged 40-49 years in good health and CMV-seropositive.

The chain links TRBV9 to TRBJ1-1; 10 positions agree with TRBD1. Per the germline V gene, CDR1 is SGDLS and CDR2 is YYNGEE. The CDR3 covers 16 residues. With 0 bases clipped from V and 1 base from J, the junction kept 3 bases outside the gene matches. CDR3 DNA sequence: TGTGCCAGCAGCGTAGGGGACAGGGGTTGGAACACTGAAGCTTTCTTT. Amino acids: CASSVGDRGWNTEAFF.

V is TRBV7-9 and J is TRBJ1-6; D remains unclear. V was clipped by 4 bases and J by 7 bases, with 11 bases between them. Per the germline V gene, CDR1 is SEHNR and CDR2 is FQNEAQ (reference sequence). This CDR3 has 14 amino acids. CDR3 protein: CASSSDGENSPLHF. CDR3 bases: TGTGCCAGCAGCTCCGACGGAGAGAATTCACCCCTCCACTTT.

In DNA, the CDR3 is TGTGCCAGCAGCTTGGGGCCCCTCGGGGCCAACGTCCTGACTTTC. Translated, it gives CASSLGPLGANVLTF. The chain couples TRBV5-6 to TRBJ2-6; no firm D call. Trimming removed 0 bases from V and 4 bases from J, with 8 bases in between. The CDR3 totals 15 residues. Germline CDR1 is SGHDT and CDR2 is YYEEEE.

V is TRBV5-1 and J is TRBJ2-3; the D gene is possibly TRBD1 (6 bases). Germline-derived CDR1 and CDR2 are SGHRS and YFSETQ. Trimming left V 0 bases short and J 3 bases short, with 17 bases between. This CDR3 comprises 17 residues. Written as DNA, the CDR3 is TGCGCCAGCAGCTTGGCCTTATGGACAGATTCGACAGATACGCAGTATTTT. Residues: CASSLALWTDSTDTQYF.

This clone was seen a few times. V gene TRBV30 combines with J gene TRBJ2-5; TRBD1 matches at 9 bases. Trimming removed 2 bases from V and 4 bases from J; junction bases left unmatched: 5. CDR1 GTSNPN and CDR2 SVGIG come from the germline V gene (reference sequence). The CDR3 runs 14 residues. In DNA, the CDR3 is TGTGCCTGGAGTTGGACGACAGGGGGAGAGACCCAGTACTTC. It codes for CAWSWTTGGETQYF.